A single sample gave rise to the 24 T cell receptor beta chains below, sequenced in a study of OX40 agonist ivuxolimab in advanced cancers. Measured with immunoSEQ multiplex PCR; TCRdb has only the in-frame clones, and not every one. The sample records approximately 77,000 clones, around 93% being singletons. This specimen consisted of CD4+ or CD8+ T cells sorted from blood, obtained in a trial of the OX40 agonist ivuxolimab. The source of these receptors is an adult with an advanced solid tumor such as melanoma, head and neck, liver or kidney cancer.

A single count supports this clone. The chain employs TRBV7-9 and TRBJ1-2; D uncertain. The CDR3 length is 13 residues. Trimming left V 3 bases short and J 2 bases short, with 7 bases between. Germline V gene data show CDR1 as SEHNR and CDR2 as FQNEAQ (reference sequence). CDR3 in DNA: TGTGCCAGCAGCTTCGGGGAGAACTATGGCTACACCTTC. The encoded protein is CASSFGENYGYTF.

The gene calls are TRBV27 and TRBJ2-2, with 12 bases lining up with TRBD1. J was trimmed by 4 bases and V by 8 bases; bases with no gene match: 2. This CDR3 is 14 amino acids long. Germline CDR1 MNHEY, CDR2 SMNVEV (reference sequence). As DNA, the CDR3 is TGTGCCAGCGGGACAGGGGGCAGCACCGGGGAGCTGTTTTTT. Translating gives CASGTGGSTGELFF.

The chain has TRBV6-5 and TRBJ2-7, with D possibly TRBD1 on 5 matching bases. The ends were cut back, 7 bases at V and 4 bases at J, with 17 bases in the middle. Germline V lookup: CDR1 MNHEY, CDR2 SVGAGI. This CDR3 has 14 residues. The CDR3 bases are TGTGCCAGCACCTTGTTTCAAGGGGCGTACGAGCAGTACTTC. Amino acid sequence: CASTLFQGAYEQYF.

The genes are TRBV5-1 and TRBJ2-4; 13 nucleotides line up with TRBD2. Unmatched junction bases numbered 8, after V lost 4 bases and J lost 10 bases. Germline assignment: CDR1 SGHRS and CDR2 YFSETQ. This CDR3 has 15 amino acids. The chain's CDR3 is CASSTTSGGAPIQYF. In DNA form, the CDR3 reads TGCGCCAGCAGCACCACTAGCGGGGGGGCTCCTATTCAGTACTTC.

The genes are TRBV9 and TRBJ1-5; D not certain. The CDR3 runs 13 residues. Trimming took 4 bases from V and 1 from J, leaving 6 bases between them. The germline V gene has CDR1 SGDLS and CDR2 YYNGEE. This CDR3 reads CASSSDSNQPQHF. The CDR3 nucleotides read TGTGCCAGCAGCTCGGACAGCAATCAGCCCCAGCATTTT.

V is TRBV19 and J is TRBJ2-1; perhaps D is TRBD1 or TRBD2 (6 bases each). The CDR3 runs 15 residues. The germline V and J ends were trimmed by 5 bases and 8 bases, with 19 bases remaining between them. Germline CDR1 reads LNHDA; CDR2 reads SQIVND (reference sequence). CDR3 DNA: TGTGCCAGTAGTCCGAGTGGGGGGCGAGGAGATGAGCAGTTCTTC. Amino acid sequence: CASSPSGGRGDEQFF. Using reference TRBV19 and TRBJ2-1 for the parts outside the CDR3, the full variable domain is DGGITQSPKYLFRKEGQNVTLSCEQNLNHDAMYWYRQDPGQGLRLIYYSQIVNDFQKGDIAEGYSVSREKKESFPLTVTSAQKNPTAFYLCASSPSGGRGDEQFFGPGTRLTVL.

This chain joins TRBV6-5 and TRBJ1-5; the D is unclear. The ends were cut back, 7 bases at V and 0 bases at J, with 10 bases in the middle. This CDR3 contains 14 residues. Germline-derived CDR1 and CDR2 are MNHEY and SVGAGI. The CDR3 nucleotides are TGTGCCAGCAAGGACGGGGATAGCAATCAGCCCCAGCATTTT. This sequence encodes CASKDGDSNQPQHF.

The chain recombines TRBV5-4 with TRBJ1-5, with TRBD1 matching over 8 bases. The junction had 10 bases not matched to a gene; V was cut back by 3 bases and J by 8 bases. There are 15 residues in the CDR3. Germline V lookup: CDR1 SGHNT, CDR2 YYREEE (reference sequence). The CDR3 sequence: CASSCVSSTGEPQHF. The CDR3 DNA sequence: TGTGCCAGCAGCTGCGTCAGCTCGACAGGGGAGCCCCAGCATTTT.

The rearrangement uses TRBV5-5 and TRBJ2-7; 14 positions match TRBD2. The CDR3 is 16 amino acids. Germline trimming cut 1 base from V and 3 bases from J; bases unmatched to any gene: 3. The germline V gene has CDR1 SGHKS and CDR2 YYEKEE (reference sequence). The CDR3, as DNA: TGTGCCAGCAGCTTGCTTGGGACTAGCGGGGGCTACGAGCAGTACTTC. The encoded protein is CASSLLGTSGGYEQYF.

This chain connects TRBV10-1 to TRBJ1-1; no clear D. CDR3 length equals 15 residues. The germline V gene encodes CDR1 WNHNN and CDR2 SYGVQD (reference sequence). Trimming cost V 3 bases and J 4 bases, with 15 bases left between them. Written as DNA, the CDR3 is TGCGCCAGCAGTGACAAGTTCAACTGGACCACTGAAGCTTTCTTT. Residues: CASSDKFNWTTEAFF.

This chain uses TRBV30 with TRBJ2-5; D may correspond to TRBD1 or TRBD2 (5 bases each). The CDR3 loop spans 15 amino acids. V was pared by 0 bases and J by 1 base, with 12 bases between. From germline, CDR1 is GTSNPN and CDR2 SVGIG (reference sequence). CDR3 region: CAWSVLGGGQETQYF. The CDR3 DNA follows: TGTGCCTGGAGTGTACTGGGTGGGGGCCAAGAGACCCAGTACTTC. Looking up the rest from reference TRBV30 and TRBJ2-5 gives the full variable domain: SQTIHQWPATLVQPVGSPLSLECTVEGTSNPNLYWYRQAAGRGLQLLFYSVGIGQISSEVPQNLSASRPQDRQFILSSKKLLLSDSGFYLCAWSVLGGGQETQYFGPGTRLLVL.

The rearrangement uses TRBV5-1 and TRBJ1-4; the D is unclear. The V gene lost 0 bases and the J gene lost 4 bases, with 7 bases spanning the gap. The CDR3 spans 14 residues. Germline V CDR1 and CDR2: SGHRS, YFSETQ. This CDR3 is CASSLASYNEKLFF. As DNA, the CDR3 is TGCGCCAGCAGCTTGGCCTCCTATAATGAAAAACTGTTTTTT. The whole variable domain, remainder taken from reference TRBV5-1 and TRBJ1-4, is KAGVTQTPRYLIKTRGQQVTLSCSPISGHRSVSWYQQTPGQGLQFLFEYFSETQRNKGNFPGRFSGRQFSNSRSEMNVSTLELGDSALYLCASSLASYNEKLFFGSGTQLSVL.

The chain uses TRBV13 and TRBJ2-6; D is uncertain. V lost 5 bases, J lost 0 bases, and 11 bases lay in between. Germline values: CDR1 PRHDT, CDR2 FYEKMQ (reference sequence). CDR3 size: 16 residues. The CDR3 is CASSEKTGSGANVLTF. CDR3 in DNA: TGTGCCAGCAGCGAAAAGACTGGCTCTGGGGCCAACGTCCTGACTTTC.

The V call is TRBV6-5, the J call TRBJ1-5, with 11 bases that match TRBD1. The V and J ends lost 5 bases and 7 bases, in that order; junction bases with no gene match: 7. The V gene's germline CDR1 is MNHEY and CDR2 SVGAGI. The CDR3 spans 15 residues. This chain's CDR3 is CASSPGQGAWQPQHF. CDR3 nucleotides: TGTGCCAGCAGTCCAGGACAGGGGGCTTGGCAGCCCCAGCATTTT.

This clone has just one count. CDR3 residues: CASGKSSGGALETQYF. The CDR3 DNA sequence: TGTGCCAGCGGAAAATCTAGCGGGGGGGCCTTGGAGACCCAGTACTTC. The V and J genes are TRBV2 and TRBJ2-5, with 12 nucleotides matching TRBD2. This CDR3 region has 16 residues. The V gene's germline CDR1 is SNHLY and CDR2 FYNNEI. The trim removed 8 bases at V and 5 bases at J, leaving 12 bases unmatched.

The rearrangement joins TRBV11-2 to TRBJ2-4, with a tentative D call TRBD1 (5 bases). Trimming took 0 bases from V and 7 from J, leaving 13 bases between them. This CDR3 has 15 amino acids. Germline V gene sequence: CDR1 SGHAT, CDR2 FQNNGV. CDR3 sequence reads: CASSLDPRVANIQYF. In DNA, the CDR3 is TGTGCCAGCAGCTTAGATCCCAGGGTGGCGAACATTCAGTACTTC.

This sequence joins TRBV7-8 and TRBJ2-7; tentative D call: TRBD1 (6 bases). V lost 0 bases to trimming and J lost 3 bases, with 9 bases between them. CDR1 SGHVS and CDR2 FQNEAQ come from the germline V gene. The CDR3 has 14 residues. This chain's CDR3 is CASSLAGQLYEQYF. The CDR3 DNA sequence: TGTGCCAGCAGCTTAGCTGGACAGCTCTACGAGCAGTACTTC.

The V call is TRBV5-1, the J call TRBJ2-5; tentatively, D is TRBD1 (5 bases). The tail of the sequence fits TRBJ2-7 better, so the J call may be wrong. Germline V gives CDR1 SGHRS, CDR2 YFSETQ. This CDR3 spans 15 amino acids. As DNA, the CDR3 is TGCGCCAGCAGCTTGGCCAGACAGATAGTACACGAGCAGTACTTC. It yields the protein CASSLARQIVHEQYF.

This clone was seen only once. The V call is TRBV11-2, the J call TRBJ2-3; D tentatively reads TRBD1 or TRBD2 (5 bases each). The V end lost 5 bases, the J end lost 5 bases, and 20 bases lay between the germline ends. The CDR3 covers 16 residues. CDR1 and CDR2 (germline): SGHAT, FQNNGV. In DNA form, the CDR3 reads TGTGCCAGCAGCGCCCTTTTTTCGGGGCGCATAGATACGCAGTATTTT. Translating it yields CASSALFSGRIDTQYF.

The rearrangement uses TRBV7-9 and TRBJ2-5, with D possibly matching TRBD1 (5 bases). Trimming pared 7 bases from V and 2 bases from J, leaving 11 bases between. The CDR3 runs 13 residues. The germline gives CDR1 SEHNR, CDR2 FQNEAQ (reference sequence). This chain's CDR3 is CASMQGFQETQYF. The CDR3 DNA is TGTGCCAGCATGCAGGGATTTCAAGAGACCCAGTACTTC.

The CDR3 protein is CASSLVAGGGAGELFF. The CDR3 region has the DNA TGTGCCAGCAGCTTGGTGGCAGGGGGAGGGGCCGGGGAGCTGTTTTTT. This chain connects TRBV5-4 to TRBJ2-2, with D perhaps matching TRBD1 or TRBD2 (7 bases each). The germline gives CDR1 SGHNT, CDR2 YYREEE (reference sequence). The V gene lost 0 bases and the J gene lost 6 bases, with 15 bases spanning the gap. This CDR3 is 16 amino acids long.

V gene TRBV4-2 combines with J gene TRBJ1-1; D gene uncertain. CDR3 length: 15 residues. V lost 0 bases and J 4 bases, leaving 12 bases between the germline ends. From germline, CDR1 is LGHNA and CDR2 YNFKEQ. Here the CDR3 DNA reads TGTGCCAGCAGCCAAGATATAGACGGATTCACTGAAGCTTTCTTT. Translation gives CASSQDIDGFTEAFF.

This chain uses TRBV4-1 with TRBJ1-2; a possible D gene is TRBD1 (6 bases). The CDR3 contains 16 residues. V lost 2 bases, J lost 6 bases, and 19 bases lay in between. Germline V gene data show CDR1 as MGHRA and CDR2 as YSYEKL. CDR3 residues: CASSQTLTGTLDGYTF. The CDR3, as DNA: TGCGCCAGCAGCCAAACCCTAACCGGGACATTGGATGGCTACACCTTC.

The chain links TRBV15 to TRBJ2-3, with 7 bases fitting TRBD2. This CDR3 spans 17 amino acids. Germline V CDR1 and CDR2: LNHNV, YYDKDF (reference sequence). Trimming removed 3 bases from V and 0 bases from J; junction bases left unmatched: 9. CDR3: CATSRGGSSGSTDTQYF. The CDR3 bases are TGTGCCACCAGCAGGGGAGGGAGTAGCGGGAGCACAGATACGCAGTATTTT. Combining the CDR3 with reference TRBV15 and TRBJ2-3 gives the whole variable domain DAMVIQNPRYQVTQFGKPVTLSCSQTLNHNVMYWYQQKSSQAPKLLFHYYDKDFNNEADTPDNFQSRRPNTSFCFLDIRSPGLGDTAMYLCATSRGGSSGSTDTQYFGPGTRLTVL.